Below are 16 T cell receptor beta chains sequenced from a single sample in a study of chemoradiotherapy in HPV16-positive cancers. Assay: immunoSEQ multiplex PCR; the TCRdb copy retains only in-frame clones and omits some. The table shows about 7,500 clones, with over 70% occurring only once. The material was tumor tissue, obtained from a patient who underwent chemoradiotherapy. All receptors derive from a human donor with HPV-associated anogenital cancer.

The V gene is TRBV2, the J gene TRBJ1-2, with D possibly TRBD1 on 6 matching bases. In germline, CDR1 is SNHLY, CDR2 FYNNEI. This CDR3 has 14 amino acids. The V end was cut by 5 bases, the J end by 8 bases, with 18 bases between. CDR3 region: CASSSDGGRVGYTF. The CDR3 DNA reads as TGTGCCAGCAGTTCCGATGGGGGGCGAGTGGGCTACACCTTC.

The chain is built from TRBV6-6 and TRBJ2-1, with TRBD1 as a possible D gene (6 bases). Germline V gene data show CDR1 as MNHNY and CDR2 as SVGAGI (reference sequence). V was trimmed by 6 bases and J by 8 bases, leaving 17 bases between them. The CDR3 loop spans 14 amino acids. The CDR3 DNA reads as TGTGCCAGCAGCCTCAAGGAGGCAGGGGATGAGCAGTTCTTC. It encodes CASSLKEAGDEQFF.

CDR3 in DNA: TGTGCCAGCAGTGGAAAGACAGGGGGATTCACAGATACGCAGTATTTT. As protein: CASSGKTGGFTDTQYF. The chain uses TRBV6-1 and TRBJ2-3, with 9 positions matching TRBD1. With 4 bases clipped from V and 2 bases from J, the junction kept 7 bases outside the gene matches. Germline V CDR1 and CDR2: MNHNS, SASEGT. The CDR3 has 16 residues.

This clone was counted only a few times. The V and J genes are TRBV19 and TRBJ1-1; D might be TRBD1 (6 bases). CDR1 LNHDA and CDR2 SQIVND come from the germline V gene (reference sequence). The ends were cut back, 3 bases at V and 1 base at J, with 9 bases in the middle. The CDR3 runs 14 residues. The DNA of the CDR3 is TGTGCCAGTAGTATGGCACAGGGGAACACTGAAGCTTTCTTT. Protein sequence: CASSMAQGNTEAFF.

The chain couples TRBV27 to TRBJ2-3, with 9 bases matching TRBD1. The CDR3 consists of 15 residues. Germline trimming cut 5 bases from V and 4 bases from J; bases unmatched to any gene: 7. Germline CDR1 is MNHEY and CDR2 is SMNVEV (reference sequence). Here the CDR3 reads CASSKRQGGSDTQYF. In nucleotides, the CDR3 is TGTGCCAGCAGTAAGAGACAGGGGGGGTCAGATACGCAGTATTTT.

This clone showed up just once. The chain employs TRBV6-4 and TRBJ2-1, with a weak D call TRBD2 (6 bases). CDR3 length: 15 residues. Germline V CDR1 and CDR2: MRHNA, SNTAGT. Trimming took off 0 bases at V and 2 bases at J, with 8 bases between the two ends. CDR3 loop: CASSDSEGPYNEQFF. Written as DNA, the CDR3 is TGTGCCAGCAGTGACTCGGAGGGCCCCTACAATGAGCAGTTCTTC.

This sequence joins TRBV18 and TRBJ2-1; D gene uncertain. V gave up 3 bases and J gave up 9 bases, with 6 bases separating them. This CDR3 has 11 residues. CDR1 KGHSH and CDR2 LQKENI come from the germline V gene. The CDR3, as DNA: TGTGCCAGCTCACCGATAGGTGAGCAGTTCTTC. The encoded protein is CASSPIGEQFF.

This clone was counted only a few times. This chain connects TRBV11-2 to TRBJ2-3; 10 nucleotides agree with TRBD1. The V gene's germline CDR1 is SGHAT and CDR2 FQNNGV. This CDR3 region has 16 residues. V was clipped by 6 bases and J by 0 bases; unmatched bases: 6. The DNA for the CDR3 is TGTGCCAGCAGTCGCGGGACAGGGGTGAGCACAGATACGCAGTATTTT. Its protein is CASSRGTGVSTDTQYF.

The V call is TRBV21-1, the J call TRBJ2-3. TRBV21-1 is described as a pseudogene. This CDR3 spans 15 amino acids. DNA of the CDR3: TGTGCCAGCAGCAAAGAAAGGCAGTCTGGGGATACGCAGTATTTT. It specifies CASSKERQSGDTQYF.

In this sample, this clone turned up once. V usage is TRBV14 and J usage is TRBJ2-1; D is ambiguous. CDR3 length: 12 residues. CDR1 is SGHDN, CDR2 FVKESK, per germline. V lost 4 bases and J 9 bases, leaving 10 bases between the germline ends. CDR3 sequence: CASSPLGVEQFF. For the CDR3, the DNA is TGTGCCAGCAGCCCCCTAGGTGTTGAGCAGTTCTTC.

This clone was picked up one time. The rearrangement joins TRBV28 to TRBJ2-5, with D hard to call. V lost 6 bases and J 3 bases, leaving 14 bases between the germline ends. The germline V gene encodes CDR1 MDHEN and CDR2 SYDVKM. The CDR3 covers 14 residues. CDR3 sequence: CASSLRSVKETQYF. CDR3 bases: TGTGCCAGCAGCCTAAGATCCGTAAAAGAGACCCAGTACTTC.

The count of this clone is one. This chain connects TRBV21-1 to TRBJ2-1. TRBV21-1 is marked as a pseudogene. The CDR3 is 15 residues long. The CDR3 loop is CASSKGSLKNNEQFF. In DNA, the CDR3 is TGTGCCAGCAGCAAAGGGTCCTTGAAGAACAATGAGCAGTTCTTC.

The CDR3 DNA reads TGTGCCAGCAGTAGGGACGGGTACACTGAAGCTTTCTTT. It codes for CASSRDGYTEAFF. The V call is TRBV2, the J call TRBJ1-1, with D perhaps matching TRBD1 (5 bases). CDR3 length: 13 amino acids. Trimming removed 5 bases at V and 3 bases at J, with 10 bases between. CDR1 and CDR2 from the germline V gene are SNHLY and FYNNEI.

This chain uses TRBV21-1 with TRBJ2-3; the listed D gene, TRBD2, was not tested against the DNA. TRBV21-1 is listed as a pseudogene. The CDR3 length is 17 residues. CDR3 coding DNA: TGTGCCAGCAGCAAAGCCCGGCTAGCGGATCACACAGATACGCAGTATTTT. Amino acid sequence: CASSKARLADHTDTQYF.

The sample holds a few counts of this clone. The chain links TRBV30 to TRBJ1-1; possible D gene TRBD1, 5 bases. CDR3 length: 13 residues. V was cut by 0 bases and J by 3 bases, with 8 bases left in between. Looked up from germline, CDR1 is GTSNPN and CDR2 is SVGIG (reference sequence). The CDR3 DNA reads as TGTGCCTGGAGTGTACAAGGGGACACTGAAGCTTTCTTT. Translation gives CAWSVQGDTEAFF. The variable domain in full, completed from reference TRBV30 and TRBJ1-1, reads SQTIHQWPATLVQPVGSPLSLECTVEGTSNPNLYWYRQAAGRGLQLLFYSVGIGQISSEVPQNLSASRPQDRQFILSSKKLLLSDSGFYLCAWSVQGDTEAFFGQGTRLTVV.

This clone was picked up a small number of times. V gene TRBV6-1 combines with J gene TRBJ2-3, with D perhaps TRBD2 (5 bases). This CDR3 spans 15 amino acids. Germline-derived CDR1 and CDR2 are MNHNS and SASEGT. Trimming cost V 6 bases and J 2 bases, with 15 bases left between them. The CDR3 protein is CASRSGVEPTDTQYF. The DNA of the CDR3 is TGTGCCAGCAGGTCCGGGGTGGAACCCACAGATACGCAGTATTTT.